The rows below give T cell receptor beta chains drawn from one sample of a study of tissue T cells after allogeneic stem cell transplantation. TCRdb's table, derived via immunoSEQ multiplex PCR, lists solely in-frame clones and lacks some. Of just under 10,000 clones listed, 60% are singletons. The source was tissue from the jejunum, collected at autopsy. These receptors all stem from a woman between 18 and 55 years old with breast cancer. Both conserved end residues are part of each CDR3. Each record gives: D gene, V gene, J gene, CDR3 length, clone size, CDR3 protein, CDR3 DNA. A D gene is named only where the DNA matches it firmly. The size entry is marked missing in some rows and otherwise reads once, few, many or a size class.

d_gene: .; v_gene: TRBV5-6; j_gene: TRBJ2-7; len: 14; abundance: .; CDR3aa: CASSLVAISYEQYF; CDR3nt: TGTGCCAGCAGCTTGGTTGCGATTTCCTACGAGCAGTACTTC
d_gene: .; v_gene: TRBV5-6; j_gene: TRBJ1-2; len: 18; abundance: .; CDR3aa: CASSLSSAEERFNYGYTF; CDR3nt: TGTGCCAGCAGCTTGTCGTCCGCGGAGGAAAGATTTAACTATGGCTACACCTTC
d_gene: .; v_gene: TRBV21-1; j_gene: TRBJ2-7; len: 15; abundance: .; CDR3aa: CASSKPEHSGNEQYF; CDR3nt: TGTGCCAGCAGCAAACCCGAACATAGCGGGAACGAGCAGTACTTC
d_gene: .; v_gene: TRBV18; j_gene: TRBJ1-1; len: 15; abundance: few; CDR3aa: CASAPLREANTEAFF; CDR3nt: TGTGCCAGCGCGCCTCTCAGGGAGGCGAACACTGAAGCTTTCTTT
d_gene: .; v_gene: TRBV9; j_gene: TRBJ2-5; len: 16; abundance: few; CDR3aa: CASSAARVFGQETQYF; CDR3nt: TGTGCCAGCAGCGCCGCGCGGGTGTTCGGCCAAGAGACCCAGTACTTC
d_gene: .; v_gene: TRBV9; j_gene: TRBJ1-1; len: 14; abundance: .; CDR3aa: CASSVVEGGAEAFF; CDR3nt: TGTGCCAGCAGCGTAGTAGAAGGGGGGGCTGAAGCTTTCTTT
d_gene: .; v_gene: TRBV6-5; j_gene: TRBJ1-5; len: 14; abundance: .; CDR3aa: CASRSTGVFQPQHF; CDR3nt: TGTGCCAGCAGATCGACAGGAGTTTTCCAGCCCCAGCATTTT
d_gene: TRBD1; v_gene: TRBV6-5; j_gene: TRBJ2-7; len: 15; abundance: .; CDR3aa: CASSPSGQAATRQYF; CDR3nt: TGTGCCAGCAGCCCCTCGGGACAGGCTGCCACTCGGCAGTACTTC
d_gene: TRBD2; v_gene: TRBV7-2; j_gene: TRBJ2-7; len: 16; abundance: .; CDR3aa: CASSLEGTSGSYEQYF; CDR3nt: TGTGCCAGCAGCTTGGAGGGTACTAGCGGGAGTTACGAGCAGTACTTC
d_gene: .; v_gene: TRBV5-6; j_gene: TRBJ1-5; len: 14; abundance: few; CDR3aa: CASSLAGYNQPQHF; CDR3nt: TGTGCCAGCAGCTTGGCTGGTTACAATCAGCCCCAGCATTTT
d_gene: .; v_gene: TRBV7-9; j_gene: TRBJ1-1; len: 15; abundance: hyperexpanded; CDR3aa: CASSPTAAGDTEAFF; CDR3nt: TGTGCCAGCAGCCCTACGGCGGCAGGGGACACTGAAGCTTTCTTT
d_gene: TRBD1; v_gene: TRBV19; j_gene: TRBJ1-4; len: 16; abundance: .; CDR3aa: CASSIPRGQGREKLFF; CDR3nt: TGTGCCAGTAGTATACCTAGGGGACAGGGGAGAGAAAAACTGTTTTTT
d_gene: TRBD1; v_gene: TRBV4-2; j_gene: TRBJ1-1; len: 17; abundance: .; CDR3aa: CASSQDPFGQVRAEAFF; CDR3nt: TGTGCCAGCAGCCAAGATCCTTTCGGACAGGTTAGAGCTGAAGCTTTCTTT
d_gene: .; v_gene: TRBV29-1; j_gene: TRBJ1-2; len: 12; abundance: .; CDR3aa: CSGINRNYGYTF; CDR3nt: TGCAGCGGGATCAATCGGAACTATGGCTACACCTTC
d_gene: .; v_gene: TRBV6-5; j_gene: TRBJ1-6; len: 15; abundance: .; CDR3aa: CASSPLSQKGSPLHF; CDR3nt: TGTGCCAGCAGTCCTTTATCCCAGAAGGGTTCACCCCTCCACTTT
d_gene: .; v_gene: TRBV18; j_gene: TRBJ2-7; len: 12; abundance: .; CDR3aa: CASSDPSEEQYF; CDR3nt: TGTGCCAGCTCCGACCCATCTGAGGAGCAGTACTTC
d_gene: .; v_gene: TRBV7-2; j_gene: TRBJ1-2; len: 17; abundance: few; CDR3aa: CASSLGVGRGANYGYTF; CDR3nt: TGTGCCAGCAGCTTAGGGGTAGGCCGAGGGGCTAACTATGGCTACACCTTC
d_gene: TRBD1; v_gene: TRBV7-2; j_gene: TRBJ2-5; len: 16; abundance: .; CDR3aa: CASSLPRTGGPETQYF; CDR3nt: TGTGCCAGCAGCTTACCTCGGACAGGGGGCCCAGAGACCCAGTACTTC
d_gene: .; v_gene: TRBV24-1; j_gene: TRBJ2-5; len: 16; abundance: .; CDR3aa: CATSDLGMGQQETQYF; CDR3nt: .
d_gene: TRBD1; v_gene: TRBV28; j_gene: TRBJ1-1; len: 14; abundance: .; CDR3aa: CASSLTGADAEAFF; CDR3nt: TGTGCCAGCAGTTTGACAGGGGCGGACGCTGAAGCTTTCTTT
d_gene: .; v_gene: TRBV20-1; j_gene: TRBJ2-5; len: 15; abundance: .; CDR3aa: CSASSYGEGEETQYF; CDR3nt: TGCAGTGCTAGTTCCTACGGGGAAGGGGAAGAGACCCAGTACTTC
d_gene: .; v_gene: TRBV30; j_gene: TRBJ2-5; len: 13; abundance: .; CDR3aa: CASYQRVEETQYF; CDR3nt: TGTGCCAGCTACCAGCGGGTAGAAGAGACCCAGTACTTC
d_gene: TRBD2; v_gene: TRBV5-1; j_gene: TRBJ2-1; len: 17; abundance: .; CDR3aa: CASSFELAGTGDNEQFF; CDR3nt: TGCGCCAGCAGCTTCGAACTAGCGGGGACTGGGGACAATGAGCAGTTCTTC
d_gene: .; v_gene: TRBV30; j_gene: TRBJ2-1; len: 14; abundance: few; CDR3aa: CAWNRDSNTNEQFF; CDR3nt: TGTGCCTGGAATAGGGACTCCAACACCAATGAGCAGTTCTTC
d_gene: .; v_gene: TRBV5-1; j_gene: TRBJ2-3; len: 18; abundance: once; CDR3aa: CASSLTLGGPRSTDTQYF; CDR3nt: TGCGCCAGCAGCTTGACTTTAGGGGGGCCCCGTAGCACAGATACGCAGTATTTT
d_gene: .; v_gene: TRBV7-2; j_gene: TRBJ2-7; len: 11; abundance: large; CDR3aa: CASSLYYEQYF; CDR3nt: TGTGCCAGCAGCTTATACTACGAGCAGTACTTC
d_gene: .; v_gene: TRBV12-5; j_gene: TRBJ1-3; len: 13; abundance: .; CDR3aa: CASGTLTGNTIYF; CDR3nt: TGTGCTAGTGGAACCCTTACAGGAAACACCATATATTTT
d_gene: .; v_gene: TRBV5-1; j_gene: TRBJ2-2; len: 15; abundance: .; CDR3aa: CASSLEAGNTGELFF; CDR3nt: TGCGCCAGCAGCTTGGAAGCGGGGAACACCGGGGAGCTGTTTTTT
d_gene: TRBD1; v_gene: TRBV6-2/TRBV6-3; j_gene: TRBJ1-5; len: 12; abundance: .; CDR3aa: CASSTGGKLQHF; CDR3nt: TGTGCCAGCAGCACAGGGGGTAAACTCCAGCATTTT
d_gene: TRBD2; v_gene: TRBV11-3; j_gene: TRBJ2-3; len: 16; abundance: .; CDR3aa: CASSSSSGGYGDTQYF; CDR3nt: TGTGCCAGCAGCTCCTCTAGCGGGGGTTATGGAGATACGCAGTATTTT
d_gene: .; v_gene: TRBV4-3; j_gene: TRBJ1-1; len: 13; abundance: .; CDR3aa: CASSQAMNTEAFF; CDR3nt: TGCGCCAGCAGCCAAGCTATGAACACTGAAGCTTTCTTT
d_gene: TRBD2; v_gene: TRBV2; j_gene: TRBJ2-7; len: 15; abundance: .; CDR3aa: CASSELTSGDYEQYF; CDR3nt: TGTGCCAGCAGTGAATTGACTAGCGGGGACTACGAGCAGTACTTC
d_gene: .; v_gene: TRBV30; j_gene: TRBJ1-4; len: 15; abundance: .; CDR3aa: CAWSVRGWGNEKLFF; CDR3nt: TGTGCCTGGAGTGTACGGGGATGGGGTAATGAAAAACTGTTTTTT
d_gene: .; v_gene: TRBV5-1; j_gene: TRBJ1-2; len: 13; abundance: .; CDR3aa: CASSSANTDGYTF; CDR3nt: TGCGCCAGCAGCTCAGCTAATACGGATGGCTACACCTTC
d_gene: .; v_gene: TRBV28; j_gene: TRBJ2-7; len: 13; abundance: .; CDR3aa: CASDAVSTSKQYF; CDR3nt: TGTGCCAGCGATGCGGTATCTACGTCGAAGCAGTACTTC
d_gene: .; v_gene: TRBV30; j_gene: TRBJ2-5; len: 12; abundance: medium-sized; CDR3aa: CAGTPGSETQYF; CDR3nt: TGTGCCGGGACTCCAGGGAGCGAGACCCAGTACTTC
d_gene: .; v_gene: TRBV6-2/TRBV6-3; j_gene: TRBJ2-7; len: 13; abundance: few; CDR3aa: CASSYGGPYEQYF; CDR3nt: TGTGCCAGCAGTTATGGGGGGCCCTACGAGCAGTACTTC
d_gene: TRBD2; v_gene: TRBV9; j_gene: TRBJ2-3; len: 15; abundance: .; CDR3aa: CASTISGGITDTQYF; CDR3nt: TGTGCCAGCACCATAAGCGGGGGCATCACAGATACGCAGTATTTT
d_gene: TRBD2; v_gene: TRBV7-2; j_gene: TRBJ2-3; len: 15; abundance: .; CDR3aa: CASSLRAGGSDTQYF; CDR3nt: TGTGCCAGCAGCTTAAGAGCGGGGGGCTCAGATACGCAGTATTTT
d_gene: TRBD2; v_gene: TRBV4-2; j_gene: TRBJ2-3; len: 14; abundance: few; CDR3aa: CASSQGTSRDTQYF; CDR3nt: TGTGCCAGCAGCCAAGGGACTAGCCGGGATACGCAGTATTTT
d_gene: TRBD2; v_gene: TRBV15; j_gene: TRBJ2-1; len: 16; abundance: .; CDR3aa: CATSRDVAGGPGEQFF; CDR3nt: TGTGCCACCAGCAGAGATGTAGCGGGAGGGCCGGGTGAGCAGTTCTTC
d_gene: TRBD1; v_gene: TRBV28; j_gene: TRBJ2-7; len: 12; abundance: .; CDR3aa: CASSSTGNEQYF; CDR3nt: TGTGCCAGCAGTTCGACAGGGAACGAGCAGTACTTC
d_gene: TRBD1; v_gene: TRBV5-1; j_gene: TRBJ1-4; len: 12; abundance: .; CDR3aa: CASSTDRERLFF; CDR3nt: TGCGCCAGCAGCACGGACAGGGAAAGACTGTTTTTT
d_gene: .; v_gene: TRBV18; j_gene: TRBJ2-2; len: 14; abundance: once; CDR3aa: CASSPLTNTGELFF; CDR3nt: TGTGCCAGCTCACCACTCACGAACACCGGGGAGCTGTTTTTT
d_gene: .; v_gene: TRBV29-1; j_gene: TRBJ1-1; len: 13; abundance: .; CDR3aa: CSAQGRGNTEAFF; CDR3nt: TGCAGCGCTCAAGGGAGGGGCAACACTGAAGCTTTCTTT
d_gene: TRBD2; v_gene: TRBV20-1; j_gene: TRBJ2-3; len: 16; abundance: .; CDR3aa: CSASTTAGGLTDTQYF; CDR3nt: TGCAGTGCTAGTACCACAGCGGGAGGCCTCACAGATACGCAGTATTTT
d_gene: TRBD1; v_gene: TRBV4-2; j_gene: TRBJ2-2; len: 16; abundance: .; CDR3aa: CASSQSGTGNTGELFF; CDR3nt: TGTGCCAGCAGCCAGTCCGGGACAGGGAACACCGGGGAGCTGTTTTTT
d_gene: .; v_gene: TRBV7-8; j_gene: TRBJ1-2; len: 14; abundance: .; CDR3aa: CASSFSSVNYGYTF; CDR3nt: TGTGCCAGCAGCTTCTCGTCGGTGAACTATGGCTACACCTTC
d_gene: TRBD1; v_gene: TRBV19; j_gene: TRBJ2-3; len: 15; abundance: .; CDR3aa: CASSPRQGFTDTQYF; CDR3nt: TGTGCCAGTAGTCCAAGACAGGGCTTCACAGATACGCAGTATTTT
d_gene: .; v_gene: TRBV15; j_gene: TRBJ1-3; len: 14; abundance: .; CDR3aa: CATSRDKGGNTIYF; CDR3nt: TGTGCCACCAGCAGAGATAAGGGAGGAAACACCATATATTTT
d_gene: .; v_gene: TRBV7-9; j_gene: TRBJ2-7; len: 15; abundance: .; CDR3aa: CASSFTGGREGEQYF; CDR3nt: TGTGCCAGCAGCTTTACTGGGGGCAGGGAGGGAGAGCAGTACTTC
d_gene: .; v_gene: TRBV2; j_gene: TRBJ2-3; len: 15; abundance: .; CDR3aa: CASRGTPALTDTQYF; CDR3nt: TGTGCCAGCAGAGGGACACCTGCGTTGACAGATACGCAGTATTTT
d_gene: TRBD1; v_gene: TRBV19; j_gene: TRBJ1-2; len: 13; abundance: .; CDR3aa: CASSPRDSYGYTF; CDR3nt: TGTGCCAGTAGTCCTCGGGACAGCTATGGCTACACCTTC
d_gene: .; v_gene: TRBV6-2/TRBV6-3; j_gene: TRBJ1-2; len: 13; abundance: few; CDR3aa: CASSTPDNYGYTF; CDR3nt: TGTGCCAGCAGTACCCCGGACAACTATGGCTACACCTTC
d_gene: .; v_gene: TRBV7-2; j_gene: TRBJ2-3; len: 14; abundance: large; CDR3aa: CASSLDRSTDTQYF; CDR3nt: TGTGCCAGCAGCTTAGATCGTTCAACAGATACGCAGTATTTT
d_gene: TRBD1; v_gene: TRBV10-3; j_gene: TRBJ2-3; len: 14; abundance: .; CDR3aa: CATRLQGDTDTQYF; CDR3nt: TGTGCCACCAGGTTACAGGGGGACACAGATACGCAGTATTTT
d_gene: TRBD2; v_gene: TRBV2; j_gene: TRBJ2-7; len: 14; abundance: .; CDR3aa: CASSKTSGSYEQYF; CDR3nt: TGTGCCAGCAGTAAGACTAGCGGGAGCTACGAGCAGTACTTC